Listed below are T cell receptor beta chains from one sample, sequenced in a study of cytomegalovirus exposure and HLA in healthy donors. TCRdb's copy holds only in-frame clones and misses some; the assay was immunoSEQ multiplex PCR. This table has more than 300,000 clones, 86% appearing once. The sample taken for sequencing was PBMCs. The origin of the receptors is a woman aged 18 to 35 in good health and CMV-seronegative. The CDR3 runs from the conserved cysteine through the conserved F or W. D genes are given only for firm matches. Size values are once, few and many counts, or a class for expanded clones, and some rows have none.

j_call clone_size v_call d_call cdr3_nt cdr3_aa
TRBJ2-3 - TRBV11-2 - TGTGCCAGCAGCTTAGGGGGCTTCACAGATACGCAGTATTTT CASSLGGFTDTQYF
TRBJ1-5 once TRBV4-2 TRBD1 TGTGCCAGCAGCCAGGACCGGACAGGGGTTGGGAGCAATCAGCCCCAGCATTTT CASSQDRTGVGSNQPQHF
TRBJ1-4 - TRBV4-1 - TGCGCCAGCAGCCAAGGGGTAACAGGAATTAATGAAAAACTGTTTTTT CASSQGVTGINEKLFF
TRBJ1-5 - TRBV7-2 - TGTGCCAGCAGCTTATCGGGGTCGGGGGGTCAGCCCCAGCATTTT CASSLSGSGGQPQHF
TRBJ2-7 - TRBV28 TRBD1 TGTGCCAGCAGCCCTGGGACAGGCAAAACCGTACGTGAGCAGTACTTC CASSPGTGKTVREQYF
TRBJ2-1 few TRBV5-8 - TGTGCCAGCAGCTTGGACAGGGGGGGGTACAATGAGCAGTTCTTC CASSLDRGGYNEQFF
TRBJ2-2 - TRBV7-6 TRBD2 TGTGCCAGCAGCCCCTGGGGGGGAGGGACGGCCGGGGAGCTGTTTTTT CASSPWGGGTAGELFF
TRBJ1-1 - TRBV6-5 - TGTGCCAGCAGTTACTCGTCGGGAGGGGGGAACACTGAAGCTTTCTTT CASSYSSGGGNTEAFF
TRBJ2-5 - TRBV6-9 TRBD2 TGTGCCAGCAGTTTCCAGCGGGAGTGGGTAAAGACCCAGTACTTC CASSFQREWVKTQYF
TRBJ2-7 - TRBV13 - TGTGCCAGCAGCTTAGGCAGGGTTCTCTACGAGCAGTACTTC CASSLGRVLYEQYF
TRBJ1-1 - TRBV27 - TGTGCCAGCAGTTTATCCCCTACGAATGAAGCTTTCTTT CASSLSPTNEAFF
TRBJ1-6 - TRBV4-1 - TGCGCCAGCAGCCAAGTTCGCGGATGGGAGGTGAATTCACCCCTCCACTTT CASSQVRGWEVNSPLHF
TRBJ1-2 - TRBV14 - TGTGCCAGCAGCCGAGGGGGAGATCGGTACACCTTC CASSRGGDRYTF
TRBJ2-5 - TRBV20-1 - TGCAGTGCTGTAAAAGAGACCCAGTACTTC CSAVKETQYF
TRBJ2-7 - TRBV4-1 TRBD1 TGCGCCAGCAGCCAAGAGAGGGGGCCCTACGAGCAGTACTTC CASSQERGPYEQYF
TRBJ1-5 - TRBV10-2 - TGCGCCAGCAGTGAAGGGGTAAGCAATCAGCCCCAGCATTTT CASSEGVSNQPQHF
TRBJ2-3 once TRBV27 TRBD1 TGTGCCAGCACCTTGACAGGGGGGCAAGATACGCAGTATTTT CASTLTGGQDTQYF
TRBJ2-5 - TRBV18 - TGTGCCAGCTCCCGGGACGGAGGAGGGCAAGAGACCCAGTACTTC CASSRDGGGQETQYF
TRBJ1-1 few TRBV19 - TGTGCCAGTAGTTCCGGACAGCGGAACACTGAAGCTTTCTTT CASSSGQRNTEAFF
TRBJ2-7 - TRBV27 - TGTGCCAGCAGCCTTCGCTGGGTCTTCTACGAGGTGCAGTACTTC CASSLRWVFYEVQYF
TRBJ1-2 - TRBV15 TRBD1 TGTGCCACCAGCAGAGATCCGACAGGGAAAGTAGGATACACCTTC CATSRDPTGKVGYTF
TRBJ2-2 - TRBV6-5 TRBD1 TGTGCCAGCAGTTCCGGGACAGGGGGTTCGGGCGGGGAGCTGTTTTTT CASSSGTGGSGGELFF
TRBJ1-1 - TRBV11-2 TRBD1 TGTGCCAGCAGCCCAACTTACTACCGGGACAGGGGTGGAACTGAAGCTTTCTTT CASSPTYYRDRGGTEAFF
TRBJ2-5 - TRBV7-9 - TGTGCCAGCAGCCCCCTCGCGGGGAGGGAGACCCAGTACTTC CASSPLAGRETQYF
TRBJ2-3 - TRBV5-1 TRBD2 TGCGCCAGCAGCGTGGAGCGGGGGCCCTCTGCGCAGTATTTT CASSVERGPSAQYF
TRBJ2-1 - TRBV27 TRBD2 TGTGCCAGCACTAGGCGGGAGTCGGTAAATGAGCAGTTCTTC CASTRRESVNEQFF
TRBJ1-1 - TRBV4-1 TRBD1 TGCGCCAGCAGCCATCTTACAGGGGGCACTGAAGCTTTCTTT CASSHLTGGTEAFF
TRBJ2-7 - TRBV5-1 TRBD1 TGCGCCAGCAGCTTAAAGGACAGGGGAGTCTACGAGCAGTACTTC CASSLKDRGVYEQYF
TRBJ2-5 - TRBV15 TRBD1 TGTGCCACCAGCAGCGCTGGGACAGGGCAGGAGACCCAGTACTTC CATSSAGTGQETQYF
TRBJ1-3 - TRBV20-1 - TGCAGTGCTAGTTCTGACACCATATATTTT CSASSDTIYF
TRBJ1-2 - TRBV5-1 TRBD1 TGCGCCAGCAGCGGGACAGTTTCCTATGGCTACACCTTC CASSGTVSYGYTF
TRBJ1-5 - TRBV6-1 - TGTGCCACCGATGACCAGGGGCATGGCAATCAGCCCCAGCATTTT CATDDQGHGNQPQHF
TRBJ2-7 - TRBV15 TRBD2 TGTGCCACCAGCAGAGATTACGAGGGAGGGAGCTCCTACGAGCAGTACTTC CATSRDYEGGSSYEQYF
TRBJ1-4 - TRBV7-9 - TGTGCCAGCAGCTTAGGATCCTTTATGAGGGAAAAACTGTTTTTT CASSLGSFMREKLFF
TRBJ2-7 few TRBV23-1 - TGCGCCAGCAGTCAATCGGGGCGCCACTACGAGCAGTACTTC CASSQSGRHYEQYF